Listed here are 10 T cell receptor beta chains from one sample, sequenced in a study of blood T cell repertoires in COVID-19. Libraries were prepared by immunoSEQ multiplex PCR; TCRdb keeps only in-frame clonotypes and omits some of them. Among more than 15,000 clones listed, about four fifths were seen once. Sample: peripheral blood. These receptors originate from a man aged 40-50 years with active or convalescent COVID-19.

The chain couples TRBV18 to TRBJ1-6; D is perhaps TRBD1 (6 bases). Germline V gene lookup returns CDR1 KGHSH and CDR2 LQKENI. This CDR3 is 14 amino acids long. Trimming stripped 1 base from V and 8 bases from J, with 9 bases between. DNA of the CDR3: TGTGCCAGCTCACCACGACAGGACGATTCACCCCTCCACTTT. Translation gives CASSPRQDDSPLHF.

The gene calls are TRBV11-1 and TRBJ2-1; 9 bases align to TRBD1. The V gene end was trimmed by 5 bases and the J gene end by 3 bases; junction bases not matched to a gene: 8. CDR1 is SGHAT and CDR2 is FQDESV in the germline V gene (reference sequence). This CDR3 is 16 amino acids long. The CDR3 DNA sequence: TGTGCCAGCAGCCAGGGGACAGGGAAGATCTACAATGAGCAGTTCTTC. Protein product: CASSQGTGKIYNEQFF. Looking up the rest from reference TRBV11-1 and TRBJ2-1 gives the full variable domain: EAEVAQSPRYKITEKSQAVAFWCDPISGHATLYWYRQILGQGPELLVQFQDESVVDDSQLPKDRFSAERLKGVDSTLKIQPAELGDSAMYLCASSQGTGKIYNEQFFGPGTRLTVL.

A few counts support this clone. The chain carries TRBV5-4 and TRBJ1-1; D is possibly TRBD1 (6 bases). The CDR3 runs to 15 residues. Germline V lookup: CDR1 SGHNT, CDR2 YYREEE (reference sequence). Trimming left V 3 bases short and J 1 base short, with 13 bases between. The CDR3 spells CASSWAQGPNTEAFF. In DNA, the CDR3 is TGTGCCAGCAGCTGGGCCCAGGGGCCGAACACTGAAGCTTTCTTT.

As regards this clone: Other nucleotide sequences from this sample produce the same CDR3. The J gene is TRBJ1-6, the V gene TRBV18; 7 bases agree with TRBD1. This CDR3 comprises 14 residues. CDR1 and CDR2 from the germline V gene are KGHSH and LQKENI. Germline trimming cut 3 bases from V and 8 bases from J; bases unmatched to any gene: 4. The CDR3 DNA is TGTGCCAGCTCACCCTTAGACAGGGATTCACCCCTCCACTTT. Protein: CASSPLDRDSPLHF.

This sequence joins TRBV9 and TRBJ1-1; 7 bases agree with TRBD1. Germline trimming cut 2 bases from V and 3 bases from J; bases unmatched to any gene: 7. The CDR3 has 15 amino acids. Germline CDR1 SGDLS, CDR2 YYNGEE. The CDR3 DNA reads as TGTGCCAGCAGCGTCCGACAGGGCCCACACACTGAAGCTTTCTTT. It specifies CASSVRQGPHTEAFF.

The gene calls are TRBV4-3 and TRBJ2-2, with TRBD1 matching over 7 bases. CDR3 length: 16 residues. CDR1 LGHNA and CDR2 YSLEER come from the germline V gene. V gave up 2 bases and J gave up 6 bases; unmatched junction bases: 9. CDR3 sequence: CASSQNPGQYPGELFF. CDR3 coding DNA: TGCGCCAGCAGCCAAAACCCGGGACAGTATCCCGGGGAGCTGTTTTTT.

The CDR3 region is CASSPIGPGGEKLFF. The CDR3 DNA is TGTGCCAGCAGCCCGATCGGACCAGGGGGTGAAAAACTGTTTTTT. The J gene is TRBJ1-4, the V gene TRBV3-1 (or the pseudogene TRBV3-2); the match to TRBD1 covers 7 bases. The J segment lost 7 bases and the V segment lost 4 bases, leaving 9 bases of the junction unmatched. CDR1 is LGHDT and CDR2 is YNNKEL in the germline V gene (reference sequence). The length of the CDR3 is 15 residues.

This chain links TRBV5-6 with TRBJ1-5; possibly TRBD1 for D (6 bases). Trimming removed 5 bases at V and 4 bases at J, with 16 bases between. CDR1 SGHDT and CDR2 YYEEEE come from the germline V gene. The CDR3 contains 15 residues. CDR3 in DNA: TGTGCCAGCAGAAGAGGACAGCGCGGGAATCAGCCCCAGCATTTT. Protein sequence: CASRRGQRGNQPQHF. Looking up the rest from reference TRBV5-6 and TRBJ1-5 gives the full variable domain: DAGVTQSPTHLIKTRGQQVTLRCSPKSGHDTVSWYQQALGQGPQFIFQYYEEEERQRGNFPDRFSGHQFPNYSSELNVNALLLGDSALYLCASRRGQRGNQPQHFGDGTRLSIL.

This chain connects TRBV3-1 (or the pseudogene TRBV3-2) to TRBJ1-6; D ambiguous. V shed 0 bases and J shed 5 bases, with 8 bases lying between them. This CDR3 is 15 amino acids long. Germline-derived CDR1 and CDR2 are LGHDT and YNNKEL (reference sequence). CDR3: CASSQDSHNNSPLHF. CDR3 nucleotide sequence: TGTGCCAGCAGCCAAGATAGCCACAATAATTCACCCCTCCACTTT.

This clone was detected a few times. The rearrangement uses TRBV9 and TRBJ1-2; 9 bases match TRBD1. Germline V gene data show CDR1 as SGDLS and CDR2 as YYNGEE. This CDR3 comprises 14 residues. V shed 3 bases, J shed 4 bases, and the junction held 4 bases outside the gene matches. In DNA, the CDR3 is TGTGCCAGCAGCGCGGGACAGGGAGGCTATGGCTACACCTTC. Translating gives CASSAGQGGYGYTF.